This T cell receptor (beta chain) originates from a study of low-dose radiotherapy and immunotherapy resistance in tumors. On the study more broadly: For Cohort 1, fractions of 0.5 Gy were given every 2 weeks, reaching 6.5 Gy overall.

V gave up 8 bases and J gave up 6 bases; unmatched junction bases: 3. The CDR3 is made up of 12 amino acids. Primers targeting TRAV and TRBV primed first-strand cDNA, covering alpha and beta chains. Amplification of TCRs used a constant-region primer and V-primer adapter for around 20 PCR cycles. Amplifying the isolated mRNA was done by in vitro transcription. TCRdb recomputed calls from the reads with MiXCR, one row per CDR3 protein. The sample shows more than 85,000 distinct CDR3 sequences, 9.4% of them seen only once. The time point here: before trial treatment. The source is a male donor with prostate cancer. The rearrangement uses TRBV23-1 and TRBJ1-2, with 10 positions matching TRBD1. TRBV23-1 counts as an open reading frame of uncertain function. The source was PBMCs, collected before treatment. CDR3 sequence: CASGQGVDGYTF. CDR3 bases: TGCGCCAGCGGACAGGGGGTGGATGGCTACACCTTC.